These 32 T cell receptor beta chains were sequenced from one sample in a study of Ad26.COV2.S vaccination and SARS-CoV-2 variants (dated by TCRdb to about 2021). Library preparation was by the immunoSEQ multiplex PCR assay. TCRdb took this table from immuneACCESS and kept in-frame rearrangements with V and J called. Such tables lack part of the clones; where checked against another copy, unresolved V genes explain under half of the gap, and the rest is unexplained. Within this sample are 300,000 to 450,000 clones, with 80% to 90% of them counted one time only. Roughly 3.3% of the sample is held by the ten biggest clonotypes. The meaning of the sample's treatment or condition label: approximately 18 received Ad26.COV2.S at low or high dose, single or two shots; several received placebo; per-sample allocation not given. Repertoires of vaccine and placebo recipients were sequenced from samples collected on day 63 after the first injection.

This specimen consisted of peripheral blood, obtained in a trial of Ad26.COV2.S vaccine versus placebo. These receptors came from a person between 18 and 59 years old who received the Ad26.COV2.S COVID-19 vaccine or a placebo.

The chain recombines TRBV10-3 with TRBJ2-3; D gene uncertain. Germline V CDR1 and CDR2: ENHRY, SYGVKD. Trimming left V 2 bases short and J 2 bases short, with 5 bases between. This CDR3 is 13 amino acids long. For the CDR3, the DNA is TGTGCCATCAGTGAGACCTTCACAGATACGCAGTATTTT. It yields the protein CAISETFTDTQYF.

The J gene is TRBJ2-6, the V gene TRBV7-6, with D perhaps TRBD1 (6 bases). Germline V gene lookup returns CDR1 SGHVS and CDR2 FNYEAQ. CDR3 length: 18 amino acids. V lost 0 bases, J lost 1 base, and 13 bases lay in between. CDR3 residues: CASSLAQGRGSGANVLTF. The CDR3 region has the DNA TGTGCCAGCAGCTTAGCCCAGGGCAGGGGTTCTGGGGCCAACGTCCTGACTTTC.

The chain carries TRBV2 and TRBJ2-3; TRBD2 matches 8 bases. The CDR3 sequence is 18 residues long. Trimming removed 6 bases from V and 4 bases from J; junction bases left unmatched: 18. CDR1 is SNHLY, CDR2 FYNNEI, per germline. CDR3 sequence reads: CASSLQRGSLSVPDTQYF. For the CDR3, the DNA is TGTGCCAGCAGCCTGCAGCGGGGGTCCCTCTCCGTGCCAGATACGCAGTATTTT.

This clone came up a few times. V usage is TRBV20-1 and J usage is TRBJ1-5, with D possibly being TRBD1 (5 bases). Trimming stripped 3 bases from V and 3 bases from J, with 12 bases between. The CDR3 contains 14 residues. Germline V lookup: CDR1 DFQATT, CDR2 SNEGSKA (reference sequence). CDR3 loop: CSASQQGINQPQHF. CDR3 bases: TGCAGTGCTAGTCAGCAGGGAATCAATCAGCCCCAGCATTTT.

This clone came up once. The chain joins TRBV5-4 to TRBJ1-6, with D possibly being TRBD1 (6 bases). The V gene's germline CDR1 is SGHNT and CDR2 YYREEE (reference sequence). Trimming left V 1 base short and J 11 bases short, with 13 bases between. The CDR3 consists of 14 residues. The CDR3 region has the DNA TGTGCCAGCAGCTTGTTTGGGGGGCTTACACCCCTCCACTTT. It yields the protein CASSLFGGLTPLHF.

The chain recombines TRBV3-1 (or the pseudogene TRBV3-2) with TRBJ2-5; D gene unclear. The CDR3 sequence is 14 residues long. Germline assignment: CDR1 LGHDT and CDR2 YNNKEL (reference sequence). Trimming removed 1 base at V and 4 bases at J, with 10 bases between. The DNA of the CDR3 is TGTGCCAGCAGCCAAGTAGCCGAATTAGAGACCCAGTACTTC. It yields the protein CASSQVAELETQYF.

V usage is TRBV7-7 and J usage is TRBJ2-1; 9 nucleotides align to TRBD2. The CDR3 loop spans 15 amino acids. Trimming removed 3 bases from V and 1 base from J; junction bases left unmatched: 1. The germline V gene has CDR1 SSHAT and CDR2 FNYEAQ (reference sequence). The CDR3: CASSFGLASYNEQFF. CDR3 coding DNA: TGTGCCAGCAGCTTCGGACTAGCGTCCTACAATGAGCAGTTCTTC.

CDR3 region: CASSLLPGREQYF. The CDR3 nucleotides read TGTGCCAGCAGTTTATTGCCTGGGCGGGAGCAGTACTTC. This chain connects TRBV6-5 to TRBJ2-7; D is unclear. CDR3 size: 13 residues. Germline V gene data show CDR1 as MNHEY and CDR2 as SVGAGI. Trimming removed 4 bases at V and 7 bases at J, with 14 bases between.

This clone was seen more than once but under ten times. The V gene is TRBV28, the J gene TRBJ1-2, with a tentative D call TRBD1 (5 bases). V was shortened by 10 bases and J by 6 bases, with 12 bases between the two germline ends. The length of the CDR3 is 11 residues. From germline, CDR1 is MDHEN and CDR2 SYDVKM. CDR3: CANGTPNGYTF. The DNA of the CDR3 is TGTGCCAATGGGACCCCAAATGGCTACACCTTC.

The chain has TRBV6-6 and TRBJ2-3, with 8 bases aligning to TRBD2. CDR1 and CDR2 (germline): MNHNY, SVGAGI (reference sequence). CDR3 length: 16 residues. Germline trimming cut 0 bases from V and 5 bases from J; bases unmatched to any gene: 7. CDR3 protein: CASSYSRTSLQDTQYF. The CDR3, as DNA: TGTGCCAGCAGTTACTCCCGGACTAGCCTTCAAGATACGCAGTATTTT.

The V and J genes are TRBV6-2 or TRBV6-3 and TRBJ2-1; D tentatively reads TRBD1 or TRBD2 (5 bases each). V was pared by 2 bases and J by 7 bases, with 15 bases between. CDR1 MNHEY and CDR2 SVGEGT come from the germline V gene. The CDR3 is 15 amino acids. This chain's CDR3 is CASSYRGGLLNEQFF. In DNA, the CDR3 is TGTGCCAGCAGTTACCGTGGGGGTCTGTTAAATGAGCAGTTCTTC.

The CDR3 region is CASSKGQGGQETQYF. The CDR3 region has the DNA TGTGCCAGCAGCAAAGGACAGGGGGGTCAAGAGACCCAGTACTTC. This chain joins TRBV9 and TRBJ2-5; TRBD1 matches at 10 bases. This CDR3 comprises 15 residues. V lost 4 bases and J lost 2; bases outside the gene matches: 5. Per the germline V gene, CDR1 is SGDLS and CDR2 is YYNGEE. The variable domain in full, completed from reference TRBV9 and TRBJ2-5, reads DSGVTQTPKHLITATGQRVTLRCSPRSGDLSVYWYQQSLDQGLQFLIQYYNGEERAKGNILERFSAQQFPDLHSELNLSSLELGDSALYFCASSKGQGGQETQYFGPGTRLLVL.

The gene calls are TRBV9 and TRBJ1-4; the D gene is possibly TRBD1 (5 bases). The germline gives CDR1 SGDLS, CDR2 YYNGEE. Trimming took 4 bases from V and 2 from J, leaving 9 bases between them. This CDR3 comprises 14 residues. CDR3 protein: CASSRGRTNEKLFF. In DNA form, the CDR3 reads TGTGCCAGCAGCAGGGGTCGGACTAATGAAAAACTGTTTTTT.

V and J are TRBV7-9 and TRBJ1-2, with D possibly being TRBD1 (6 bases). CDR3 length: 17 amino acids. The V end lost 0 bases, the J end lost 1 base, and 15 bases lay between the germline ends. Germline V gives CDR1 SEHNR, CDR2 FQNEAQ (reference sequence). The CDR3 loop is CASSLAGAESFNYGYTF. CDR3 bases: TGTGCCAGCAGCTTAGCGGGGGCAGAAAGTTTTAACTATGGCTACACCTTC. The full variable domain, its missing parts supplied by reference TRBV7-9 and TRBJ1-2, is DTGVSQNPRHKITKRGQNVTFRCDPISEHNRLYWYRQTLGQGPEFLTYFQNEAQLEKSRLLSDRFSAERPKGSFSTLEIQRTEQGDSAMYLCASSLAGAESFNYGYTFGSGTRLTVV.

The chain employs TRBV5-1 and TRBJ1-4, with TRBD1 matching 10 bases. CDR3 length: 15 amino acids. CDR1 and CDR2 (germline): SGHRS, YFSETQ. With 0 bases clipped from V and 10 bases from J, the junction kept 6 bases outside the gene matches. In DNA, the CDR3 is TGCGCCAGCAGCTTGGTTGGACAGGGGGTAGGAAAACTGTTTTTT. As protein: CASSLVGQGVGKLFF.

The chain recombines TRBV7-2 with TRBJ2-3; 15 bases fit TRBD2. J was trimmed by 4 bases and V by 6 bases; bases with no gene match: 5. The CDR3 has 16 residues. Germline V gives CDR1 SGHTA, CDR2 FQGNSA. The CDR3 sequence: CASSRTSGGAADTQYF. CDR3 DNA sequence: TGTGCCAGCAGTAGGACTAGCGGGGGGGCTGCAGATACGCAGTATTTT.

J is TRBJ1-2 and V is TRBV5-6; D uncertain. V dropped 0 bases and J dropped 2 bases, with 11 bases sitting between them. CDR1 and CDR2 from the germline V gene are SGHDT and YYEEEE. The CDR3 extends over 15 amino acids. The CDR3 DNA follows: TGTGCCAGCAGCTTGGCCGGCAGATTGAACTATGGCTACACCTTC. It codes for CASSLAGRLNYGYTF. The full variable domain, its missing parts supplied by reference TRBV5-6 and TRBJ1-2, is DAGVTQSPTHLIKTRGQQVTLRCSPKSGHDTVSWYQQALGQGPQFIFQYYEEEERQRGNFPDRFSGHQFPNYSSELNVNALLLGDSALYLCASSLAGRLNYGYTFGSGTRLTVV.

This clone was found once. CDR3 protein: CASSLVFIAGATGELFF. CDR3 bases: TGCGCCAGCAGCTTGGTTTTTATAGCGGGTGCCACCGGGGAGCTGTTTTTT. The chain links TRBV5-1 to TRBJ2-2; 7 positions agree with TRBD2. There are 17 residues in the CDR3. The germline gives CDR1 SGHRS, CDR2 YFSETQ. V lost 0 bases, J lost 4 bases, and 9 bases stayed unmatched.

This rearrangement joins TRBV27 to TRBJ1-4; D remains unclear. V gave up 6 bases and J gave up 5 bases, with 13 bases separating them. This CDR3 contains 14 residues. Per the germline V gene, CDR1 is MNHEY and CDR2 is SMNVEV (reference sequence). As DNA, the CDR3 is TGTGCCAGCAGGCAGAGGTCTGCAAATGAAAAACTGTTTTTT. This codes for CASRQRSANEKLFF.

This clone was seen a single time. The rearrangement links TRBV12-5 to TRBJ2-2; no firm D call. CDR1 is LGHNT, CDR2 FRNRAP, per germline. This CDR3 is built from 17 residues. Trimming stripped 1 base from V and 6 bases from J, with 18 bases between. The CDR3 bases are TGTGCTAGTGGTTTGGGTTTACAAGGATCGTCCCCCGGGGAGCTGTTTTTT. As protein: CASGLGLQGSSPGELFF.

The table lists this clone with a count of one. This chain links TRBV12-3 or TRBV12-4 with TRBJ2-7, with 8 bases aligning to TRBD1. V shed 6 bases and J 7 bases; nucleotides not matched to a gene: 8. This CDR3 is 13 amino acids long. As DNA, the CDR3 is TGTGCCAGCAGGAGGACAGGGTCGGAGGAGCAGTACTTC. Translating gives CASRRTGSEEQYF.

The rearrangement joins TRBV12-2 to TRBJ1-1; TRBD1, as called in the table, went unchecked against the DNA. TRBV12-2 is designated a pseudogene. The CDR3 consists of 14 residues. The CDR3 DNA follows: TGTGCAAGTCGCTTAGCGCAGGGTCTGACTGAAGCTTTCTTT. It translates to CASRLAQGLTEAFF.

The rearrangement joins TRBV5-1 to TRBJ2-7; 9 nucleotides align to TRBD2. Germline CDR1 reads SGHRS; CDR2 reads YFSETQ. This CDR3 comprises 16 residues. V was pared by 0 bases and J by 0 bases, with 4 bases of the junction left unmatched. CDR3 residues: CASSLEPAGGSYEQYF. The CDR3 bases are TGCGCCAGCAGCTTGGAGCCAGCGGGAGGCTCCTACGAGCAGTACTTC.

The chain combines TRBV4-1 with TRBJ2-7; 7 positions agree with TRBD1. The CDR3 length is 16 residues. V lost 5 bases, J lost 1 base, and 11 bases stayed unmatched. Germline CDR1 MGHRA, CDR2 YSYEKL. The CDR3 sequence: CASSSQAQGVSYEQYF. Here the CDR3 DNA reads TGCGCCAGCAGCTCCCAAGCTCAGGGGGTTTCCTACGAGCAGTACTTC.

The chain uses TRBV6-5 and TRBJ1-3; D is unresolved. With 10 bases removed from V and 6 bases from J, the gap between germline ends came to 13 bases. Per germline, CDR1 MNHEY and CDR2 SVGAGI. The CDR3 has 12 residues. CDR3 protein: CATLSPQNTIYF. The CDR3 DNA reads TGTGCCACCCTTTCGCCCCAAAACACCATATATTTT.

The rearrangement links TRBV29-1 to TRBJ1-1; D may be TRBD1 (6 bases). CDR3 length: 12 amino acids. Trimming removed 4 bases at V and 7 bases at J, with 13 bases between. CDR1 is SQVTM and CDR2 is ANQGSEA in the germline V gene. The CDR3 DNA follows: TGCAGCGTTGTCAGGGGAAAGATTGAAGCTTTCTTT. Residues: CSVVRGKIEAFF.

This clone has a single count. V usage is TRBV6-2 or TRBV6-3 and J usage is TRBJ2-3; 7 bases are shared with TRBD2. In germline, CDR1 is MNHEY, CDR2 SVGEGT. CDR3 length: 16 residues. The V and J ends lost 6 bases and 0 bases, in that order; junction bases with no gene match: 9. CDR3 bases: TGTGCCAGCAGCTTCAGAGCGGGGCTTAGCACAGATACGCAGTATTTT. Amino acid sequence: CASSFRAGLSTDTQYF.

This clone was seen many times. The V gene is TRBV7-8, the J gene TRBJ1-5; D gene ambiguous. The germline V and J ends were trimmed by 5 bases and 3 bases, with 14 bases remaining between them. The CDR3 totals 15 residues. CDR1 is SGHVS and CDR2 is FQNEAQ in the germline V gene. CDR3 nucleotides: TGTGCCAGCAGCCCGCTGCGGGCAGTCAATCAGCCCCAGCATTTT. It is translated as CASSPLRAVNQPQHF.

The chain recombines TRBV4-3 with TRBJ2-3; D not certain. This CDR3 region has 13 residues. The V end lost 2 bases, the J end lost 4 bases, and 7 bases lay between the germline ends. In germline, CDR1 is LGHNA, CDR2 YSLEER. The CDR3 nucleotides read TGCGCCAGCAGCCAAACTTTTGCAGATACGCAGTATTTT. Translating it yields CASSQTFADTQYF.

The V gene is TRBV19, the J gene TRBJ2-1; 7 bases align to TRBD1. This CDR3 comprises 12 residues. The germline gives CDR1 LNHDA, CDR2 SQIVND (reference sequence). V dropped 10 bases and J dropped 9; count of bases not matched to a gene: 9. The CDR3 nucleotides read TGTGCCACCGGAGAGGGGGCCCCTGAGCAGTTCTTC. It encodes CATGEGAPEQFF. The full variable domain, rest sourced from reference TRBV19 and TRBJ2-1, is DGGITQSPKYLFRKEGQNVTLSCEQNLNHDAMYWYRQDPGQGLRLIYYSQIVNDFQKGDIAEGYSVSREKKESFPLTVTSAQKNPTAFYLCATGEGAPEQFFGPGTRLTVL.

Written as DNA, the CDR3 is TGTGCCAGCAGTTGGACAGCAACAAGCTCCTACAATGAGCAGTTCTTC. Protein product: CASSWTATSSYNEQFF. The V gene is TRBV27, the J gene TRBJ2-1; tentative D call: TRBD1 (6 bases). The CDR3 runs 16 residues. Germline V CDR1 and CDR2: MNHEY, SMNVEV (reference sequence). V lost 4 bases and J 0 bases, leaving 13 bases between the germline ends.

This clone came up a few times. V and J are TRBV21-1 and TRBJ1-5; the table names TRBD1, a call not compared with the DNA. TRBV21-1 is a known pseudogene. This CDR3 is 13 amino acids long. The DNA for the CDR3 is TGTGCCAGCAGCAACCGCAGGTTCCAGCCCCAGCATTTT. Protein: CASSNRRFQPQHF.